The T cell receptor (beta chain) under discussion was sequenced for a study of OX40 agonist ivuxolimab in advanced cancers. Across the whole study: Mean age approximately 59 years, range 23 to 79; 82.7% male.

Measured with immunoSEQ multiplex PCR; TCRdb has only the in-frame clones, and not every one. This sample has 60,000 to 80,000 clones; roughly 77% occur once, and the top ten carry about 5%. The CDR3 has 14 amino acids. Germline CDR1 GTSNPN, CDR2 SVGIG (reference sequence). The ends were cut back, 1 base at V and 5 bases at J, with 12 bases in the middle. In the case of this clone: No antigen is known for it.

Study-wide points: The average count of expanded clones was higher among CD8+ T cells than among CD4+. Antigen specificity was not determined for the expanded peripheral T cells.

Sequencing was performed on CD4+ or CD8+ T cells sorted from blood, taken in a trial of the OX40 agonist ivuxolimab. The rearrangement links TRBV30 to TRBJ1-5; D is unresolved. The sequence was obtained from an adult with an advanced solid tumor such as melanoma, head and neck, liver or kidney cancer. The CDR3 region is CAWSENSLYQPQHF. For the CDR3, the DNA is TGTGCCTGGAGTGAAAACAGCCTTTATCAGCCCCAGCATTTT.